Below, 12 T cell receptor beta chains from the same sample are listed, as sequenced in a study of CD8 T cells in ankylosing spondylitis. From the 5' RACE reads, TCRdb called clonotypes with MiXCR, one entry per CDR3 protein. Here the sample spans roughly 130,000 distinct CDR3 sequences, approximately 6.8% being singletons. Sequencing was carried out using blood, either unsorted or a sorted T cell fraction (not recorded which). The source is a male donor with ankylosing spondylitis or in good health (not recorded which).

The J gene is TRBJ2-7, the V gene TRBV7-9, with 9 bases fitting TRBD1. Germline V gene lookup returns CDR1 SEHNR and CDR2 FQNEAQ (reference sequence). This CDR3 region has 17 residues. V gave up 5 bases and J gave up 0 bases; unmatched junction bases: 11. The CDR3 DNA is TGTGCCAGCAGCATAGGGGCCGGGACAGGGAGCTCCTACGAGCAGTACTTC. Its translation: CASSIGAGTGSSYEQYF.

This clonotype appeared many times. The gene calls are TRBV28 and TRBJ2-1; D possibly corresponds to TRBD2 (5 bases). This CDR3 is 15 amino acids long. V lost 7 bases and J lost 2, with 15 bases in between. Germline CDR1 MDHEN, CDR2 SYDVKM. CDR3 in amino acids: CASTVGDAPYNEQFF. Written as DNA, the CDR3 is TGTGCCAGCACAGTGGGAGACGCCCCCTACAATGAGCAGTTCTTC.

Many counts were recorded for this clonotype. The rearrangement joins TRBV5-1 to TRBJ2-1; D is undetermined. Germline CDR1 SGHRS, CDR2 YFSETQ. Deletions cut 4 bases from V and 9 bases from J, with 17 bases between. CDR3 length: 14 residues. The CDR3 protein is CASSPGLPSSEQFF. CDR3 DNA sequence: TGCGCCAGCAGCCCGGGTCTGCCGAGTAGTGAGCAGTTCTTC.

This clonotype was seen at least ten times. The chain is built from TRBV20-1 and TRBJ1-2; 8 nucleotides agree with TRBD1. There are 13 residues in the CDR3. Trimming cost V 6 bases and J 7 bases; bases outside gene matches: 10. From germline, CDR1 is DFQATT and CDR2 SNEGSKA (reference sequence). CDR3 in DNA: TGCAGTGCGGCGGAGGACAGGGACTCTGGCTACACCTTC. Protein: CSAAEDRDSGYTF.

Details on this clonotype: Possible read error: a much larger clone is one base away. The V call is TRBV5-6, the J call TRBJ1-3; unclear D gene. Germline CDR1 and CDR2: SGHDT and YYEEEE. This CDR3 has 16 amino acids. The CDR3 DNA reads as TGTCCCAGCAGCCCACTGGATATCCGCTCTGGAAACACCATATATTTT. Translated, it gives CPSSPLDIRSGNTIYF.

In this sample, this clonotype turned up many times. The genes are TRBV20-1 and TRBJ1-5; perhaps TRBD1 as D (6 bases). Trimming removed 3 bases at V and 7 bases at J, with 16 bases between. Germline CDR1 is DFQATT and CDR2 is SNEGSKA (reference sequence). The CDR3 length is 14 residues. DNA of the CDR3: TGCAGTGCTAGGGAGTTCAGGGGCCGGCAGCCCCAGCATTTT. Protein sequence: CSAREFRGRQPQHF.

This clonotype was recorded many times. For the CDR3, the DNA is TGTGCCAGCACCCTTCGACTAGCGGGAGTGAATGAGCAGTTCTTC. It translates to CASTLRLAGVNEQFF. The chain couples TRBV12-3 or TRBV12-4 to TRBJ2-1; 12 nucleotides line up with TRBD2. V gave up 7 bases and J gave up 7 bases; unmatched junction bases: 8. The CDR3 has 15 residues.

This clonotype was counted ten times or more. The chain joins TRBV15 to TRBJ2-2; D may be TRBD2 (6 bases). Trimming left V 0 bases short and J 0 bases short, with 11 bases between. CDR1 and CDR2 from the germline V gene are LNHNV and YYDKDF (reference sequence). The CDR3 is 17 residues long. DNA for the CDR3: TGTGCCACCAGCAGAGATCCCGGGGGAGCGAACACCGGGGAGCTGTTTTTT. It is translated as CATSRDPGGANTGELFF.

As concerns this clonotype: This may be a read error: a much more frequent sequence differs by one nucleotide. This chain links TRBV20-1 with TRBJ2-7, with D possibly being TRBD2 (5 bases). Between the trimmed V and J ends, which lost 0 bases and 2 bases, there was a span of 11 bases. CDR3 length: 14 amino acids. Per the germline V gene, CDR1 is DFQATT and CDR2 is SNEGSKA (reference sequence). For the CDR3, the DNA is TGCAGTGCTAGAGAAAAGAGGGCCCCCTACGAGCAGTACTTC. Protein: CSAREKRAPYEQYF.

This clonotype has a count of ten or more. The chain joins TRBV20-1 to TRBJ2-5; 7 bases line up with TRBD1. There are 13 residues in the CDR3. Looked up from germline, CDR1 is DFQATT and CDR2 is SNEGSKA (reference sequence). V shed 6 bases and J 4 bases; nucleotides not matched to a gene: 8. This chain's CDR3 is CSAAGTERETQYF. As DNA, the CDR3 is TGCAGTGCCGCCGGGACAGAAAGAGAGACCCAGTACTTC.

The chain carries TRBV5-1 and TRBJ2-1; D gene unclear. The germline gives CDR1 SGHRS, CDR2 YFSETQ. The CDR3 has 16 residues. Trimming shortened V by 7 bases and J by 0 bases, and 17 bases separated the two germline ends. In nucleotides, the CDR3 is TGCGCCAGCGCCCGCAGGCCTGATATCTCCTACAATGAGCAGTTCTTC. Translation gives CASARRPDISYNEQFF.

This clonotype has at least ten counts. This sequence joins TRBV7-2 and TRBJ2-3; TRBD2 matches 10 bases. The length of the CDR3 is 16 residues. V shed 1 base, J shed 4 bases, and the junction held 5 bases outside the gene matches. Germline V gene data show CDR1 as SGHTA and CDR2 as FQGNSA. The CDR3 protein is CASSLGASGGPDTQYF. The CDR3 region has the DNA TGTGCCAGCAGCTTAGGGGCTAGCGGGGGCCCAGATACGCAGTATTTT.